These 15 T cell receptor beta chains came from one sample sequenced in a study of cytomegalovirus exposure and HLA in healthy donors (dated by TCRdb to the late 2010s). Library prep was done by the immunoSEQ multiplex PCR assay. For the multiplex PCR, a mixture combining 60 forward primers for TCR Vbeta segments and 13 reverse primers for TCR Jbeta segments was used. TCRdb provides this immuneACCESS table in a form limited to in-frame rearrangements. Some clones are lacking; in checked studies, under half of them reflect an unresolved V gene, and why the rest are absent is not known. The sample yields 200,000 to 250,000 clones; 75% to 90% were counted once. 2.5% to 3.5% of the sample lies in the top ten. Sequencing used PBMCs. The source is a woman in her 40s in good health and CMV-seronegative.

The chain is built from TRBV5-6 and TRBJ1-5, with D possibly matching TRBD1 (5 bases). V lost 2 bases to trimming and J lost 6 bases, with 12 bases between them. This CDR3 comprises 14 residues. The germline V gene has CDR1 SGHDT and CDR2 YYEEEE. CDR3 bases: TGTGCCAGCAGCTTATCGGGGGTCGGTCAGCCCCAGCATTTT. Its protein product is CASSLSGVGQPQHF.

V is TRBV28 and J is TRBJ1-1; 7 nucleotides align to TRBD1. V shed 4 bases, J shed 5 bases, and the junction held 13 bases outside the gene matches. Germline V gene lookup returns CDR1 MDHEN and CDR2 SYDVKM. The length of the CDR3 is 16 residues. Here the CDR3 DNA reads TGTGCCAGCAGTTCGCTAGGGGGCCATAGGGATACTGAAGCTTTCTTT. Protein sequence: CASSSLGGHRDTEAFF.

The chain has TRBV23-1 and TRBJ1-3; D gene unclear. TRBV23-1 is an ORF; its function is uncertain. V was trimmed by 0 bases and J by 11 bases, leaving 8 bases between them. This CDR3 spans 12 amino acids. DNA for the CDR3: TGCGCCAGCAGTCAATCGCCAGCGGCCATATATTTT. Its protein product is CASSQSPAAIYF.

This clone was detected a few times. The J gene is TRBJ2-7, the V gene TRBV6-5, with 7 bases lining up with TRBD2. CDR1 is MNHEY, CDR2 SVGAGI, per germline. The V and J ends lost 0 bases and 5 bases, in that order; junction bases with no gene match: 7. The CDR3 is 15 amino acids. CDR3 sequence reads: CASSYSGGKQDEQYF. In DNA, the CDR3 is TGTGCCAGCAGTTACTCGGGGGGGAAACAGGACGAGCAGTACTTC.

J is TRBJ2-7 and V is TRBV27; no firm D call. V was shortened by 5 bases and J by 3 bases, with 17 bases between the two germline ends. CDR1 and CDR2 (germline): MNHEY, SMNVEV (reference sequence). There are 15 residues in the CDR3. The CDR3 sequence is CASSPRGAAYYEQYF. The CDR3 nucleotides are TGTGCCAGCAGTCCCCGAGGCGCGGCTTACTACGAGCAGTACTTC.

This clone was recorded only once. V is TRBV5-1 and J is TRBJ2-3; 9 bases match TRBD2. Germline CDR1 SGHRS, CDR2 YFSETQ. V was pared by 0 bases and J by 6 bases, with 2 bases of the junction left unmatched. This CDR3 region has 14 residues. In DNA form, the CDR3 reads TGCGCCAGCAGCTTGGCCAGCGGGAGGGATACGCAGTATTTT. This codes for CASSLASGRDTQYF.

The CDR3 DNA is TGTGCCAGCAGTGACCCCAACCGACAGGGGAGAGAGGGCTACACCTTC. This sequence encodes CASSDPNRQGREGYTF. The J gene is TRBJ1-2, the V gene TRBV25-1; 8 nucleotides line up with TRBD1. Germline values: CDR1 MGHDK, CDR2 SYGVNS. This CDR3 contains 16 residues. J was trimmed by 8 bases and V by 3 bases; bases with no gene match: 14.

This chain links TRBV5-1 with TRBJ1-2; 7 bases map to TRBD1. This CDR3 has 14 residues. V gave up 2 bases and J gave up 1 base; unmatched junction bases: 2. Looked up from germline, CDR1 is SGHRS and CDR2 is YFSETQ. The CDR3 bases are TGCGCCAGCAGCTTCGCAGGGGGTAACTATGGCTACACCTTC. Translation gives CASSFAGGNYGYTF. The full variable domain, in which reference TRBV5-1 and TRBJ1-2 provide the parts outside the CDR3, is KAGVTQTPRYLIKTRGQQVTLSCSPISGHRSVSWYQQTPGQGLQFLFEYFSETQRNKGNFPGRFSGRQFSNSRSEMNVSTLELGDSALYLCASSFAGGNYGYTFGSGTRLTVV.

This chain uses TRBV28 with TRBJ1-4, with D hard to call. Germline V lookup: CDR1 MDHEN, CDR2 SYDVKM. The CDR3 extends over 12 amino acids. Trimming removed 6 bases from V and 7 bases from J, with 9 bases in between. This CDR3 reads CASRSTGEKLFF. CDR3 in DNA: TGTGCCAGCAGATCAACCGGTGAAAAACTGTTTTTT.

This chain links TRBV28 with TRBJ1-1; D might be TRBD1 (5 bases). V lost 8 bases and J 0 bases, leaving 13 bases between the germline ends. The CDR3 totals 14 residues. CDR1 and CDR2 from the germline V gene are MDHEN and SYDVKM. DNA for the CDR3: TGTGCCAGCGTATCGACAGCTTTGAACACTGAAGCTTTCTTT. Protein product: CASVSTALNTEAFF.

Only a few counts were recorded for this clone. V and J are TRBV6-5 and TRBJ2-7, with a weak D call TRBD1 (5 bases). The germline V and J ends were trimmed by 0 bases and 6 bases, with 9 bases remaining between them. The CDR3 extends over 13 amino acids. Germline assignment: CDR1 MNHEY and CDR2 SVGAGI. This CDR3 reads CASSYSRVSEQYF. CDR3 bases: TGTGCCAGCAGTTACTCCAGGGTGAGCGAGCAGTACTTC.

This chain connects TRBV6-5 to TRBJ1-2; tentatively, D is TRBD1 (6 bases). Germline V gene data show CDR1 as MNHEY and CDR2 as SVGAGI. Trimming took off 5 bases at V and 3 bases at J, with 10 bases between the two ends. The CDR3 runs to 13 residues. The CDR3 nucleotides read TGTGCCAGCAGTCCACAGGGAGACTATGGCTACACCTTC. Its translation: CASSPQGDYGYTF.

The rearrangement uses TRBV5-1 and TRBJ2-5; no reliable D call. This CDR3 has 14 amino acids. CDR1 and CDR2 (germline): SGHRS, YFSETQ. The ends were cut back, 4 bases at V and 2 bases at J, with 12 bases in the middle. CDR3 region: CASSPLGRQETQYF. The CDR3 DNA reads TGCGCCAGCAGCCCCCTCGGTCGGCAAGAGACCCAGTACTTC. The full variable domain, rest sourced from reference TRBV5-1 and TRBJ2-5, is KAGVTQTPRYLIKTRGQQVTLSCSPISGHRSVSWYQQTPGQGLQFLFEYFSETQRNKGNFPGRFSGRQFSNSRSEMNVSTLELGDSALYLCASSPLGRQETQYFGPGTRLLVL.

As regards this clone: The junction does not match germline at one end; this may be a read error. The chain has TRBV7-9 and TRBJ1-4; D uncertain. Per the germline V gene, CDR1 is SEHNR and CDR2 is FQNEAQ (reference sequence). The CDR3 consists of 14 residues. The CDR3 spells CSSSSGGSGEKLFF. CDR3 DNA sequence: TGTTCCAGCAGCTCCGGAGGTTCTGGGGAAAAACTGTTTTTT.

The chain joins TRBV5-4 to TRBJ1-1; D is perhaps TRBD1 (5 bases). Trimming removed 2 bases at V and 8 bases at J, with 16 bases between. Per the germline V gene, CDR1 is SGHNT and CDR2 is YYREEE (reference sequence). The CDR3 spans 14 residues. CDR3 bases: TGTGCCAGCAGCTTCCAGGGTTTAGGAACAGAAGCTTTCTTT. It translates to CASSFQGLGTEAFF.